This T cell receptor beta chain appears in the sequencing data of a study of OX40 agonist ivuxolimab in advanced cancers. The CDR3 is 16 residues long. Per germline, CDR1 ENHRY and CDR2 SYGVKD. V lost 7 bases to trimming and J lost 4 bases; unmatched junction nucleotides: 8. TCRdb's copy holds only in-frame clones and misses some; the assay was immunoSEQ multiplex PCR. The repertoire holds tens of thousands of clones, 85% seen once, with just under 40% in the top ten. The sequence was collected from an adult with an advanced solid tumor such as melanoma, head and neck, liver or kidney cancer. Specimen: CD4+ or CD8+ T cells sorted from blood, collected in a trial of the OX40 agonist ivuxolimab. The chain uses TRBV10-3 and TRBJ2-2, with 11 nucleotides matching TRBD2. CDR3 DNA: TGTGCCATCACGGCTAGCGGGAGGCCAGGCACCGGGGAGCTGTTTTTT. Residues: CAITASGRPGTGELFF.